This T cell receptor (beta chain) was sequenced during a study of blood T cell repertoires in COVID-19. About the study: Samples representing acute and convalescent COVID-19 were sourced from the United States, Italy and Spain.

This clone was detected once. Original processing methods: Amplified reference gene primers provided the basis for estimating nucleated cell counts. TCRdb's copy holds only in-frame clones and misses some; the assay was immunoSEQ multiplex PCR. V and J calls plus clone size are reproduced from that table; the DNA served to infer D and trimming. Of roughly 250,000 clones detected, roughly nine tenths appear once; the ten largest clones hold roughly 12%. CDR3 size: 15 residues. Germline V CDR1 and CDR2: SEHNR, FQNEAQ (reference sequence). V was trimmed by 3 bases and J by 4 bases, leaving 13 bases between them.

V gene TRBV7-9 combines with J gene TRBJ2-1; D gene unclear. Sequences were obtained from peripheral blood. This sequence originates from a woman in her thirties with COVID-19, enrolled during active disease. The CDR3 region is CASSLKVAWYNEQFF. The CDR3 DNA reads as TGTGCCAGCAGCTTGAAGGTAGCATGGTACAATGAGCAGTTCTTC.